This entry lists 27 T cell receptor beta chains sequenced from one sample in a study of shared clonotypes between healthy human individuals. CD45RO-negative, CCR7-selected cells formed the naive CD8 fraction, which excluded terminally differentiated effector memory CD45RA+ cells. This table comes from immunoSEQ multiplex PCR, and its TCRdb copy is limited to in-frame clones, with some not included. The data show about 820,000 clones, with over 90% seen just once and more than 20% held by the top ten. Input material: naive CD8+ T cells sorted from blood. These receptors were obtained from a man aged 30 to 39 in good health.

The chain employs TRBV4-1 and TRBJ2-3; D is undetermined. From germline, CDR1 is MGHRA and CDR2 YSYEKL. Trimming took off 0 bases at V and 2 bases at J, with 9 bases between the two ends. This CDR3 region has 15 residues. The CDR3 reads CASSQEGIITDTQYF. The CDR3 coding sequence is TGCGCCAGCAGCCAAGAGGGGATTATCACAGATACGCAGTATTTT.

This chain joins TRBV6-5 and TRBJ2-7; a weak D match, TRBD1 (5 bases). V was shortened by 0 bases and J by 5 bases, with 11 bases between the two germline ends. Looked up from germline, CDR1 is MNHEY and CDR2 is SVGAGI. This CDR3 is built from 14 residues. The CDR3 bases are TGTGCCAGCAGTTACTCGGCAGGGTCGCACGAGCAGTACTTC. It is translated as CASSYSAGSHEQYF.

The gene calls are TRBV10-2 and TRBJ2-2, with 8 bases lining up with TRBD1. Per the germline V gene, CDR1 is WSHSY and CDR2 is SAAADI. V lost 0 bases and J lost 4; bases outside the gene matches: 4. This CDR3 has 16 amino acids. In nucleotides, the CDR3 is TGCGCCAGCAGTGAGTCGACAGGGGAAACCACCGGGGAGCTGTTTTTT. Translated, it gives CASSESTGETTGELFF.

This clone was seen many times. The J gene is TRBJ1-2, the V gene TRBV6-1; 10 positions agree with TRBD1. There are 16 residues in the CDR3. The V gene's germline CDR1 is MNHNS and CDR2 SASEGT. V lost 4 bases and J lost 2; bases outside the gene matches: 7. CDR3 nucleotide sequence: TGTGCCAGCAGTGCCGGGACAGGGGAAGGGAACTATGGCTACACCTTC. It translates to CASSAGTGEGNYGYTF.

The chain is built from TRBV27 and TRBJ2-7; D unclear. Per germline, CDR1 MNHEY and CDR2 SMNVEV (reference sequence). V was trimmed by 7 bases and J by 3 bases, leaving 22 bases between them. This CDR3 is 16 amino acids long. The CDR3 region is CASTPLGDQALYEQYF. DNA of the CDR3: TGTGCCAGCACCCCTCTCGGCGACCAGGCTCTCTACGAGCAGTACTTC.

Notes on this clone: The sample holds other DNA sequences that translate to the same CDR3. The chain couples TRBV27 to TRBJ2-7, with 7 bases identical to TRBD1. Germline V CDR1 and CDR2: MNHEY, SMNVEV (reference sequence). This CDR3 region has 15 residues. J was trimmed by 0 bases and V by 0 bases; bases with no gene match: 2. Written as DNA, the CDR3 is TGTGCCAGCAGTTTATCGACAGGGAGCTCCTACGAGCAGTACTTC. It is translated as CASSLSTGSSYEQYF.

This chain links TRBV7-6 with TRBJ2-1; 8 nucleotides match TRBD1. Germline CDR1 is SGHVS and CDR2 is FNYEAQ. This CDR3 has 16 residues. V was pared by 1 base and J by 5 bases, with 7 bases of the junction left unmatched. The CDR3 sequence is CASSLGWTGNDNEQFF. CDR3 bases: TGTGCCAGCAGCTTAGGGTGGACAGGGAATGACAATGAGCAGTTCTTC.

The V and J genes are TRBV11-2 and TRBJ2-2; TRBD2 matches at 11 bases. The CDR3 is made up of 18 amino acids. Germline V lookup: CDR1 SGHAT, CDR2 FQNNGV. Germline trimming cut 3 bases from V and 3 bases from J; bases unmatched to any gene: 9. The CDR3 DNA is TGTGCCAGCAGCTTGCTAGCGGGAGGCAGTGGGGACACCGGGGAGCTGTTTTTT. It is translated as CASSLLAGGSGDTGELFF.

V usage is TRBV10-2 and J usage is TRBJ2-7, with TRBD2 matching over 10 bases. V gave up 0 bases and J gave up 6 bases; unmatched junction bases: 2. The CDR3 is made up of 14 amino acids. Germline V gives CDR1 WSHSY, CDR2 SAAADI. CDR3 sequence reads: CASSESLAGGEQYF. The CDR3 nucleotides are TGCGCCAGCAGTGAGTCATTAGCGGGAGGCGAGCAGTACTTC.

The CDR3, as DNA: TGTGCCAGCAGTACTATCCCCCCGGGACTAGCGGGAGGGCCGCCCTACGAGCAGTACTTC. Protein product: CASSTIPPGLAGGPPYEQYF. The chain uses TRBV28 and TRBJ2-7; 16 bases map to TRBD2. The CDR3 loop spans 20 amino acids. Per germline, CDR1 MDHEN and CDR2 SYDVKM. After removal of 5 bases from V and 2 bases from J, the junction contained 15 bases not matched to a gene.

V is TRBV5-6 and J is TRBJ1-4; 7 positions agree with TRBD1. This CDR3 has 14 amino acids. CDR1 and CDR2 (germline): SGHDT, YYEEEE. The V gene end was trimmed by 0 bases and the J gene end by 10 bases; junction bases not matched to a gene: 6. CDR3 DNA sequence: TGTGCCAGCAGCTTGGACAGGGGAGACGGAAAACTGTTTTTT. This codes for CASSLDRGDGKLFF.

The chain combines TRBV6-1 with TRBJ2-1; 12 nucleotides match TRBD1. V shed 3 bases, J shed 9 bases, and the junction held 12 bases outside the gene matches. Germline CDR1 is MNHNS and CDR2 is SASEGT. This CDR3 has 17 residues. The CDR3 nucleotides are TGTGCCAGCAGTGATTCCGGGACAGGGGGCGAAAGTGGTGAGCAGTTCTTC. Protein product: CASSDSGTGGESGEQFF.

The gene calls are TRBV6-1 and TRBJ2-1, with TRBD2 identical over 16 bases. V shed 3 bases, J shed 4 bases, and the junction held 12 bases outside the gene matches. Germline V gene lookup returns CDR1 MNHNS and CDR2 SASEGT. The CDR3 totals 20 residues. The CDR3 protein is CASSEQFGTSGRAWYNEQFF. The CDR3 DNA reads as TGTGCCAGCAGTGAGCAGTTCGGGACTAGCGGGAGGGCCTGGTACAATGAGCAGTTCTTC.

This clone was observed a single time. J is TRBJ2-7 and V is TRBV7-9; 10 bases align to TRBD1. Germline lookup yields CDR1 SEHNR and CDR2 FQNEAQ (reference sequence). Trimming removed 5 bases from V and 5 bases from J; junction bases left unmatched: 9. This CDR3 spans 15 amino acids. CDR3 bases: TGTGCCAGCAGCGCCGCCGGGACAGGGGTCCACGAGCAGTACTTC. Translating it yields CASSAAGTGVHEQYF.

J is TRBJ2-2 and V is TRBV4-1; 8 nucleotides line up with TRBD2. Per germline, CDR1 MGHRA and CDR2 YSYEKL. The CDR3 contains 20 residues. V was pared by 1 base and J by 4 bases, with 17 bases of the junction left unmatched. CDR3 residues: CASSQGGLGESGSTTGELFF. In nucleotides, the CDR3 is TGCGCCAGCAGCCAAGGAGGGCTGGGAGAAAGCGGGAGTACCACCGGGGAGCTGTTTTTT.

The chain combines TRBV6-6 with TRBJ2-1; D gene unclear. The CDR3 has 12 amino acids. V shed 2 bases and J shed 5 bases, with 4 bases lying between them. Germline values: CDR1 MNHNY, CDR2 SVGAGI (reference sequence). The CDR3 nucleotides are TGTGCCAGCAGTTACCCCGACAATGAGCAGTTCTTC. This translates into CASSYPDNEQFF.

V and J are TRBV11-2 and TRBJ2-2; D might be TRBD1 (6 bases). Germline V gene sequence: CDR1 SGHAT, CDR2 FQNNGV. CDR3 length equals 17 residues. V shed 5 bases and J shed 2 bases, with 18 bases lying between them. The CDR3 DNA is TGTGCCAGCAGCCACGAGTGGGGGCACCCCAACACCGGGGAGCTGTTTTTT. The encoded protein is CASSHEWGHPNTGELFF.

This clone was counted once. The chain recombines TRBV28 with TRBJ1-4; D may be TRBD1 (6 bases). Trimming shortened V by 2 bases and J by 7 bases, and 14 bases separated the two germline ends. This CDR3 has 15 amino acids. Germline CDR1 and CDR2: MDHEN and SYDVKM. The DNA of the CDR3 is TGTGCCAGCAGTTTACTACAGGGCTCCGGTGAAAAACTGTTTTTT. As protein: CASSLLQGSGEKLFF.

The V call is TRBV5-1, the J call TRBJ2-5; 7 nucleotides align to TRBD2. The V gene's germline CDR1 is SGHRS and CDR2 YFSETQ. The V and J ends lost 0 bases and 5 bases, in that order; junction bases with no gene match: 10. The CDR3 covers 16 residues. The DNA of the CDR3 is TGCGCCAGCAGCTTGGGAGAAGCGGGAATTCGGGAGACCCAGTACTTC. Translating gives CASSLGEAGIRETQYF.

The chain joins TRBV20-1 to TRBJ1-2; D ambiguous. V was pared by 4 bases and J by 8 bases, with 11 bases between. From germline, CDR1 is DFQATT and CDR2 SNEGSKA (reference sequence). The CDR3 runs to 11 residues. The CDR3 sequence is CSATGASGYTF. In nucleotides, the CDR3 is TGCAGTGCTACCGGTGCCTCCGGCTACACCTTC.

The V and J genes are TRBV28 and TRBJ2-7; D is ambiguous. V shed 7 bases and J shed 7 bases, with 20 bases lying between them. Germline V CDR1 and CDR2: MDHEN, SYDVKM. The CDR3 loop spans 14 amino acids. CDR3 bases: TGTGCCAGCACGCCGGACCGCCCGCTACGAGAGCAGTACTTC. Its protein is CASTPDRPLREQYF.

The rearrangement links TRBV9 to TRBJ2-7; a weak D match, TRBD2 (6 bases). The V gene lost 0 bases and the J gene lost 6 bases, with 13 bases spanning the gap. CDR1 is SGDLS and CDR2 is YYNGEE in the germline V gene. The CDR3 has 14 residues. DNA of the CDR3: TGTGCCAGCAGCGTAGAAGTCGGGAGTGGCGAGCAGTACTTC. This sequence encodes CASSVEVGSGEQYF.

The J gene is TRBJ2-7, the V gene TRBV29-1, with D possibly being TRBD1 or TRBD2 (5 bases each). There are 14 residues in the CDR3. Trimming removed 4 bases from V and 6 bases from J, with 19 bases in between. Germline V gives CDR1 SQVTM, CDR2 ANQGSEA. CDR3: CSVGRDGTVSEQYF. The DNA for the CDR3 is TGCAGCGTTGGCCGGGACGGAACAGTAAGCGAGCAGTACTTC.

This sequence joins TRBV6-1 and TRBJ1-4; perhaps TRBD1 as D (6 bases). Germline-derived CDR1 and CDR2 are MNHNS and SASEGT. Between the trimmed V and J ends, which lost 3 bases and 5 bases, there was a span of 16 bases. The CDR3 is made up of 16 amino acids. The CDR3 DNA sequence: TGTGCCAGCAGTGATTTTTTGAGACAGGCGAATGAAAAACTGTTTTTT. Translated: CASSDFLRQANEKLFF.

The chain combines TRBV27 with TRBJ1-5; weak D call: TRBD1 (6 bases). V lost 6 bases, J lost 6 bases, and 12 bases lay in between. CDR1 and CDR2 from the germline V gene are MNHEY and SMNVEV (reference sequence). The CDR3 totals 13 residues. CDR3 DNA: TGTGCCAGCAGACCGAGGGGGTTTCAGCCCCAGCATTTT. This sequence encodes CASRPRGFQPQHF.

A single count supports this clone. DNA of the CDR3: TGTGCCAGCAGCCTCGTTGGAGGGGCAGACTCCTACAATGAGCAGTTCTTC. As protein: CASSLVGGADSYNEQFF. The chain uses TRBV7-3 and TRBJ2-1; TRBD2 is a possible D gene (6 bases). The CDR3 sequence is 17 residues long. Per germline, CDR1 SGHTA and CDR2 FQGTGA. V dropped 5 bases and J dropped 0 bases, with 17 bases sitting between them.

V and J are TRBV5-1 and TRBJ2-7; 9 nucleotides match TRBD1. CDR3 size: 14 residues. The germline CDR1 and CDR2 sequences are SGHRS and YFSETQ. Losses at the gene ends were 3 bases for V and 2 bases for J; bases not matched to a gene: 3. The CDR3 DNA is TGCGCCAGCAGCTATGGGACAGGGACCTACGAGCAGTACTTC. It codes for CASSYGTGTYEQYF.